This T cell receptor beta chain was recovered during a study of spatial heterogeneity in lung cancer. Study-level points and caveats: Expanded intratumoral alpha and beta TCR counts tracked tumor mutation counts. The study found that ubiquitous and regional expanded TCR counts tracked ubiquitous and regional nonsynonymous mutations, respectively.

Every TCR cDNA molecule bore its own unique molecular identifier. TCRdb reprocessed the 5' RACE reads via MiXCR and lists one record per CDR3 protein. The sample lists 100,000 or so distinct CDR3 sequences; 4% to 4.5% were seen once. The germline gives CDR1 MGHRA, CDR2 YSYEKL. V was pared by 3 bases and J by 3 bases, with 12 bases between. The CDR3 spans 14 residues. This clonotype was observed at least ten times. Its matching antigen is unknown. Regarding time point: sample taken at primary tumor resection. Whole RNA obtained from tumor, nontumor lung or frozen PBMC underwent sequencing without sorting.

The sequenced sample was lung tumor tissue, obtained at surgery. V gene TRBV4-1 combines with J gene TRBJ2-7; no definite D call. The sequence derives from a male donor with early-stage non-small cell lung cancer. The CDR3 is CASSQGQKGYEQYF. CDR3 nucleotide sequence: TGCGCCAGCAGCCAGGGCCAAAAGGGCTACGAGCAGTACTTC.